These 8 T cell receptor beta chains originate from one sample sequenced in a study of cytomegalovirus exposure and HLA in healthy donors. Clones were read by immunoSEQ multiplex PCR, and TCRdb kept only the in-frame ones, dropping some. The table shows about 110,000 clones, with around 95% occurring only once. The material sequenced was PBMCs. The receptor source for this set is a young woman in good health and CMV-seronegative.

The chain uses TRBV6-6 and TRBJ1-6; 7 bases agree with TRBD1. The J segment lost 6 bases and the V segment lost 5 bases, leaving 7 bases of the junction unmatched. CDR3 length: 15 residues. Germline CDR1 reads MNHNY; CDR2 reads SVGAGI (reference sequence). CDR3 residues: CASSPEGAGNSPLHF. The CDR3 DNA follows: TGTGCCAGCAGTCCCGAGGGGGCGGGTAATTCACCCCTCCACTTT.

The chain has TRBV6-1 and TRBJ1-5, with a possible D match to TRBD1 (6 bases). Germline loops: CDR1 MNHNS, CDR2 SASEGT. The ends were cut back, 7 bases at V and 0 bases at J, with 10 bases in the middle. The CDR3 is 14 residues long. Here the CDR3 reads CASILQGSNQPQHF. CDR3 nucleotides: TGTGCCAGCATCCTACAGGGTAGCAATCAGCCCCAGCATTTT.

The V and J genes are TRBV10-1 and TRBJ2-7; D remains ambiguous. The V gene's germline CDR1 is WNHNN and CDR2 SYGVQD (reference sequence). V lost 7 bases, J lost 2 bases, and 12 bases lay in between. The CDR3 covers 13 residues. CDR3: CASNRHGTYEQYF. CDR3 sequence (DNA): TGCGCCAGCAACAGACACGGTACCTACGAGCAGTACTTC.

The chain joins TRBV7-3 to TRBJ2-2; weak D call: TRBD2 (6 bases). Trimming took off 1 base at V and 7 bases at J, with 10 bases between the two ends. Germline CDR1 reads SGHTA; CDR2 reads FQGTGA. This CDR3 spans 14 amino acids. CDR3 sequence: CASSLNSGDGELFF. CDR3 DNA: TGTGCCAGCAGCTTAAACTCGGGGGACGGGGAGCTGTTTTTT.

J is TRBJ1-5 and V is TRBV5-1; 7 nucleotides align to TRBD1. The V and J ends lost 0 bases and 2 bases, in that order; junction bases with no gene match: 2. Germline V gene lookup returns CDR1 SGHRS and CDR2 YFSETQ. CDR3 size: 15 residues. CDR3 in amino acids: CASSLGQGGNQPQHF. The CDR3 coding sequence is TGCGCCAGCAGCTTGGGACAGGGTGGCAATCAGCCCCAGCATTTT. Combining the CDR3 with reference TRBV5-1 and TRBJ1-5 gives the whole variable domain KAGVTQTPRYLIKTRGQQVTLSCSPISGHRSVSWYQQTPGQGLQFLFEYFSETQRNKGNFPGRFSGRQFSNSRSEMNVSTLELGDSALYLCASSLGQGGNQPQHFGDGTRLSIL.

The chain uses TRBV10-3 and TRBJ1-3; no clear D gene. Germline lookup yields CDR1 ENHRY and CDR2 SYGVKD. The CDR3 contains 15 residues. Trimming cost V 8 bases and J 0 bases, with 14 bases left between them. CDR3 nucleotides: TGTGCCATCTCCGAGGCGGTGAGCTCTGGAAACACCATATATTTT. This gives the protein CAISEAVSSGNTIYF.

The rearrangement links TRBV7-3 to TRBJ2-7, with TRBD1 as a possible D gene (5 bases). Germline CDR1 is SGHTA and CDR2 is FQGTGA. The length of the CDR3 is 13 residues. Trimming removed 1 base at V and 3 bases at J, with 7 bases between. This chain's CDR3 is CASSLNRIYEQYF. CDR3 DNA: TGTGCCAGCAGCTTAAACAGGATCTACGAGCAGTACTTC. The whole variable domain, remainder taken from reference TRBV7-3 and TRBJ2-7, is GAGVSQTPSNKVTEKGKYVELRCDPISGHTALYWYRQSLGQGPEFLIYFQGTGAADDSGLPNDRFFAVRPEGSVSTLKIQRTERGDSAVYLCASSLNRIYEQYFGPGTRLTVT.

V and J are TRBV19 and TRBJ1-1, with no clear D. V lost 7 bases to trimming and J lost 1 base, with 13 bases between them. This CDR3 contains 14 residues. Germline V gene data show CDR1 as LNHDA and CDR2 as SQIVND (reference sequence). CDR3 loop: CASTSGAPNTEAFF. CDR3 nucleotides: TGTGCCAGTACCTCGGGAGCCCCGAACACTGAAGCTTTCTTT.